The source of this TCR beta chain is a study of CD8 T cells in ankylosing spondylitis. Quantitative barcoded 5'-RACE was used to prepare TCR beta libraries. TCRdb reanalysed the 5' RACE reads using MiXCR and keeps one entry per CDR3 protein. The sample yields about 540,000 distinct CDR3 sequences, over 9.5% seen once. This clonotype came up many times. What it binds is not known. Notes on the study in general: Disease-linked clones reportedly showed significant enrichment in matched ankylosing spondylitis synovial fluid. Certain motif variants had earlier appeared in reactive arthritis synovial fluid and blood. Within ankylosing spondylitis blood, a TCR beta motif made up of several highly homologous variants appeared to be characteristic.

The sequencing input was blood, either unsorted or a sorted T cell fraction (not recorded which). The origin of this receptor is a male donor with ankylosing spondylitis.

The CDR3 nucleotides are TGTGCCAGCAGCTTAGTTTTCTACGGGACTAGTCTGTCTGATGAGCAGTTCTTC. It is translated as CASSLVFYGTSLSDEQFF. The chain is built from TRBV11-2 and TRBJ2-1; 8 positions agree with TRBD2. Looked up from germline, CDR1 is SGHAT and CDR2 is FQNNGV. The CDR3 contains 18 residues. Unmatched junction bases numbered 16, after V lost 1 base and J lost 8 bases.